This T cell receptor (beta chain) was profiled in a study of blood T cells in healthy people across ages. It was with a sample-barcoded 5' primer and a J-beta primer mix that a second PCR of about 7 to 12 cycles was run. Each CDR3 protein is one row after TCRdb ran MiXCR on the 5' RACE reads. Found here are some 1.1 million distinct CDR3 sequences, 35% to 40% of them singletons; the top ten hold about an eighth. Germline CDR1 DFQATT, CDR2 SNEGSKA (reference sequence). The V gene lost 6 bases and the J gene lost 3 bases, with 8 bases spanning the gap. The CDR3 consists of 11 residues. The specimen was blood. The chain combines TRBV20-1 with TRBJ1-2; D is perhaps TRBD1 (5 bases). The source of this sequence is a man aged 18 to 29 in good health. The CDR3 spells CSARTHYGYTF. The CDR3 DNA reads TGCAGTGCCCGGACACACTATGGCTACACCTTC.